This T cell receptor beta chain comes out of a study of a mutant IDH1 vaccine in newly diagnosed glioma. The overall study: Held at week 35, visit V12 was the safety follow-up, and visit V13 followed at week 47.

Germline V CDR1 and CDR2: MGHRA, YSYEKL. The CDR3 contains 14 residues. The V end was cut by 1 base, the J end by 1 base, with 7 bases between. A remark on this clone: As yet, its antigen is unknown. Other nucleotide sequences in the sample specify the same CDR3.

Time point of the sample: week 35, safety follow-up. One vaccine dose held 300 ug of mutant IDH1 20-mer peptide and came with topical imiquimod. Only in-frame clones appear in the TCRdb table, and some are missing; sequencing was by immunoSEQ multiplex PCR. Among under 40,000 clones, approximately 80% were seen once, and the ten largest hold 15% to 17%. Sequencing was performed on PBMCs, taken from a glioma patient whose treatment included an IDH1 peptide vaccine. The chain carries TRBV4-1 and TRBJ1-1; D unresolved. The clonotype comes from a man younger than 45 with glioma. The CDR3: CASSQGQENTEAFF. The CDR3 DNA follows: TGCGCCAGCAGCCAAGGGCAGGAGAACACTGAAGCTTTCTTT.